This T cell receptor (beta chain) was documented in a study of blood T cell repertoires in COVID-19. CDR3 length equals 14 residues. Germline trimming cut 4 bases from V and 5 bases from J; bases unmatched to any gene: 6. Germline V gene sequence: CDR1 MDHEN, CDR2 SYDVKM. Data came from immunoSEQ multiplex PCR; TCRdb stores just in-frame clones and leaves some out. This table holds approximately 45,000 clones, around 90% found once. V is TRBV28 and J is TRBJ1-1, with 8 bases identical to TRBD1. The sample taken for sequencing was peripheral blood. The TCR originated in a woman aged 35 to 49 with acute or convalescent COVID-19. CDR3 DNA sequence: TGTGCCAGCAGTTCAGCGGGGACAGGTACTGAAGCTTTCTTT. Protein product: CASSSAGTGTEAFF.